A single sample is the source of the 21 T cell receptor beta chains below, sequenced in a study of T cell responses to AZD1222 COVID-19 vaccine. Profiling relied on immunoSEQ multiplex PCR, and the TCRdb table lists in-frame clones only, not all of them. The top ten clones hold roughly 6.6% of a sample with 100,000 to 150,000 clones, approximately 94% of them seen once. This specimen was peripheral blood, taken on day 0 of AZD1222 vaccination. The receptors shown here come from an adult in good health.

The chain has TRBV7-2 and TRBJ2-4; 7 positions agree with TRBD1. The length of the CDR3 is 16 residues. Germline CDR1 SGHTA, CDR2 FQGNSA. Losses at the gene ends were 5 bases for V and 1 base for J; bases not matched to a gene: 8. Written as DNA, the CDR3 is TGTGCCAGCAGCCCAGGACAGGTTGTCGCCAAAAACATTCAGTACTTC. It yields the protein CASSPGQVVAKNIQYF.

The chain is built from TRBV27 and TRBJ1-4; D is perhaps TRBD1 (5 bases). CDR1 MNHEY and CDR2 SMNVEV come from the germline V gene (reference sequence). This CDR3 has 15 residues. V lost 6 bases and J 4 bases, leaving 15 bases between the germline ends. The DNA for the CDR3 is TGTGCCAGCAGCCCCCTGGGACGGAATAATGAAAAACTGTTTTTT. It encodes CASSPLGRNNEKLFF.

The J gene is TRBJ1-5, the V gene TRBV30; possible D gene TRBD1, 5 bases. The CDR3 contains 12 residues. V was shortened by 5 bases and J by 4 bases, with 9 bases between the two germline ends. Germline CDR1 and CDR2: GTSNPN and SVGIG (reference sequence). The DNA for the CDR3 is TGTGCCTGGCGAGGGGAGAATCAGCCCCAGCATTTT. Its translation is CAWRGENQPQHF.

This chain joins TRBV24-1 and TRBJ2-2, with D possibly being TRBD2 (6 bases). Per the germline V gene, CDR1 is KGHDR and CDR2 is SFDVKD. V was trimmed by 3 bases and J by 6 bases, leaving 13 bases between them. CDR3 length equals 15 residues. CDR3 nucleotide sequence: TGTGCCACCAGTGATCCGGGACTGCGGGCCGGGGAGCTGTTTTTT. Protein sequence: CATSDPGLRAGELFF.

This clone came up a few times. The chain employs TRBV9 and TRBJ2-2; possibly TRBD2 for D (5 bases). Trimming shortened V by 4 bases and J by 10 bases, and 23 bases separated the two germline ends. The CDR3 runs 16 residues. Germline-derived CDR1 and CDR2 are SGDLS and YYNGEE. The CDR3 is CASSPRGSFLPEELFF. The DNA for the CDR3 is TGTGCCAGCAGCCCCCGGGGAAGTTTCCTCCCCGAGGAGCTGTTTTTT.

Comments on this clone: Other DNA sequences in the sample encode the same CDR3. The chain carries TRBV18 and TRBJ1-5, with 9 bases that match TRBD1. V shed 4 bases and J 4 bases; nucleotides not matched to a gene: 2. Germline assignment: CDR1 KGHSH and CDR2 LQKENI. This CDR3 has 14 residues. The chain's CDR3 is CASSRDRANQPQHF. CDR3 coding DNA: TGTGCCAGCTCACGGGACAGGGCGAATCAGCCCCAGCATTTT. The full variable domain, its missing parts supplied by reference TRBV18 and TRBJ1-5, is NAGVMQNPRHLVRRRGQEARLRCSPMKGHSHVYWYRQLPEEGLKFMVYLQKENIIDESGMPKERFSAEFPKEGPSILRIQQVVRGDSAAYFCASSRDRANQPQHFGDGTRLSIL.

The gene calls are TRBV6-5 and TRBJ2-7; no definite D call. The V and J ends lost 2 bases and 0 bases respectively, with 11 bases between them. CDR3 size: 15 residues. Looked up from germline, CDR1 is MNHEY and CDR2 is SVGAGI. The CDR3 DNA follows: TGTGCCAGCAGTTACGAAGAGGCTCCCTCCTACGAGCAGTACTTC. Residues: CASSYEEAPSYEQYF.

This sequence joins TRBV28 and TRBJ2-7; 7 nucleotides line up with TRBD2. The CDR3 runs to 15 residues. Trimming cost V 6 bases and J 0 bases; bases outside gene matches: 8. Germline values: CDR1 MDHEN, CDR2 SYDVKM. In nucleotides, the CDR3 is TGTGCCAGCAGCCGACCGGGAGGTTTCTCCTACGAGCAGTACTTC. As protein: CASSRPGGFSYEQYF.

The V and J genes are TRBV7-2 and TRBJ1-2; D call uncertain. The germline V gene encodes CDR1 SGHTA and CDR2 FQGNSA. The CDR3 spans 15 residues. Between the trimmed V and J ends, which lost 1 base and 4 bases, there was a span of 13 bases. The DNA of the CDR3 is TGTGCCAGCAGCTTAGTCTCGGCAGTTACCTATGGCTACACCTTC. It encodes CASSLVSAVTYGYTF.

This chain connects TRBV2 to TRBJ2-5; tentative D call: TRBD1 (5 bases). Trimming took 2 bases from V and 5 from J, leaving 15 bases between them. This CDR3 is 15 amino acids long. The germline V gene encodes CDR1 SNHLY and CDR2 FYNNEI. Written as DNA, the CDR3 is TGTGCCAGCAGTGAAACAGGAGCCGTGGGGGAGACCCAGTACTTC. It yields the protein CASSETGAVGETQYF. The full variable domain, its missing parts supplied by reference TRBV2 and TRBJ2-5, is EPEVTQTPSHQVTQMGQEVILRCVPISNHLYFYWYRQILGQKVEFLVSFYNNEISEKSEIFDDQFSVERPDGSNFTLKIRSTKLEDSAMYFCASSETGAVGETQYFGPGTRLLVL.

On this clone itself: At one end the junction does not follow the germline gene, possibly because of a read error. The CDR3 coding sequence is TGTGCCAGCAGCTCCTACTATGAGCAGTTCTTC. This encodes CASSSYYEQFF. The chain couples TRBV7-2 to TRBJ2-1; no clear D. The germline V gene has CDR1 SGHTA and CDR2 FQGNSA. This CDR3 region has 11 residues.

The rearrangement links TRBV5-1 to TRBJ2-3, with 9 positions matching TRBD1. The CDR3 is made up of 14 amino acids. Germline CDR1 is SGHRS and CDR2 is YFSETQ. V dropped 3 bases and J dropped 12; count of bases not matched to a gene: 11. DNA for the CDR3: TGCGCCAGCAGCTACATCTCCGACAGGGGGATACAGTATTTT. This encodes CASSYISDRGIQYF. The entire variable domain, with the rest obtained from reference TRBV5-1 and TRBJ2-3, is as follows: KAGVTQTPRYLIKTRGQQVTLSCSPISGHRSVSWYQQTPGQGLQFLFEYFSETQRNKGNFPGRFSGRQFSNSRSEMNVSTLELGDSALYLCASSYISDRGIQYFGPGTRLTVL.

The V gene is TRBV4-3, the J gene TRBJ1-1, with TRBD1 as a possible D gene (6 bases). From germline, CDR1 is LGHNA and CDR2 YSLEER. Trimming took 3 bases from V and 1 from J, leaving 18 bases between them. This CDR3 is built from 17 residues. In DNA form, the CDR3 reads TGCGCCAGCAGCCAGCTGGAAAAAGGGGGTCGGAACACTGAAGCTTTCTTT. Protein sequence: CASSQLEKGGRNTEAFF.

The chain has TRBV28 and TRBJ1-2; weak D call: TRBD1 (6 bases). The CDR3 consists of 12 residues. Trimming removed 7 bases from V and 4 bases from J, with 10 bases in between. Looked up from germline, CDR1 is MDHEN and CDR2 is SYDVKM. The CDR3 protein is CASTPDSYGYTF. As DNA, the CDR3 is TGTGCCAGCACGCCGGACAGCTATGGCTACACCTTC.

The chain is built from TRBV14 and TRBJ2-2, with 7 bases matching TRBD1. J was trimmed by 5 bases and V by 3 bases; bases with no gene match: 9. This CDR3 has 16 amino acids. Germline loops: CDR1 SGHDN, CDR2 FVKESK. CDR3 in amino acids: CASSHFGTDGTGELFF. As DNA, the CDR3 is TGTGCCAGCAGCCACTTTGGGACAGACGGGACCGGGGAGCTGTTTTTT. The full variable domain, its missing parts supplied by reference TRBV14 and TRBJ2-2, is EAGVTQFPSHSVIEKGQTVTLRCDPISGHDNLYWYRRVMGKEIKFLLHFVKESKQDESGMPNNRFLAERTGGTYSTLKVQPAELEDSGVYFCASSHFGTDGTGELFFGEGSRLTVL.

The gene calls are TRBV4-1 and TRBJ1-5; D call uncertain. Per the germline V gene, CDR1 is MGHRA and CDR2 is YSYEKL. Trimming shortened V by 0 bases and J by 6 bases, and 6 bases separated the two germline ends. The CDR3 runs to 13 residues. The chain's CDR3 is CASSQEIFQPQHF. CDR3 bases: TGCGCCAGCAGCCAAGAAATCTTTCAGCCCCAGCATTTT.

V usage is TRBV7-2 and J usage is TRBJ2-3, with D possibly being TRBD2 (6 bases). V was clipped by 4 bases and J by 1 base, with 12 bases between them. The CDR3 is 15 residues long. Germline assignment: CDR1 SGHTA and CDR2 FQGNSA. Written as DNA, the CDR3 is TGTGCCAGCAGCTATGTAGCTAGCGGCACAGATACGCAGTATTTT. Its translation is CASSYVASGTDTQYF.

The chain recombines TRBV30 with TRBJ1-1, with D hard to call. The CDR3 is made up of 11 amino acids. The ends were cut back, 1 base at V and 4 bases at J, with 4 bases in the middle. CDR1 GTSNPN and CDR2 SVGIG come from the germline V gene (reference sequence). CDR3 amino acids: CAWSARTEAFF. The CDR3 DNA reads TGTGCCTGGAGTGCACGCACTGAAGCTTTCTTT.

The chain is built from TRBV28 and TRBJ2-7, with TRBD2 as a possible D gene (5 bases). V dropped 8 bases and J dropped 0 bases, with 14 bases sitting between them. The V gene's germline CDR1 is MDHEN and CDR2 SYDVKM. The CDR3 runs to 14 residues. CDR3 sequence: CASARAETSYEQYF. Written as DNA, the CDR3 is TGTGCCAGCGCCCGAGCGGAAACCTCCTACGAGCAGTACTTC.

J is TRBJ1-2 and V is TRBV5-6; TRBD1 agrees at 8 bases. Losses at the gene ends were 1 base for V and 2 bases for J; bases not matched to a gene: 4. This CDR3 has 15 amino acids. CDR1 is SGHDT and CDR2 is YYEEEE in the germline V gene. CDR3 amino acids: CASSLSQGANYGYTF. The CDR3 DNA follows: TGTGCCAGCAGCTTGAGTCAGGGGGCCAACTATGGCTACACCTTC.

V is TRBV18 and J is TRBJ1-5, with D uncertain. Trimming removed 6 bases at V and 1 base at J, with 4 bases between. From germline, CDR1 is KGHSH and CDR2 LQKENI. This CDR3 spans 12 amino acids. In nucleotides, the CDR3 is TGTGCCAGCTCTGAGAGCAATCAGCCCCAGCATTTT. Its translation: CASSESNQPQHF. The full variable domain, rest sourced from reference TRBV18 and TRBJ1-5, is NAGVMQNPRHLVRRRGQEARLRCSPMKGHSHVYWYRQLPEEGLKFMVYLQKENIIDESGMPKERFSAEFPKEGPSILRIQQVVRGDSAAYFCASSESNQPQHFGDGTRLSIL.